This TCR beta chain comes out of a study of control samples from healthy donors and cancer patients. TCRdb's copy holds only in-frame clones and misses some; the assay was immunoSEQ multiplex PCR. The sample carries about 150,000 clones, roughly 94% recorded once. CDR1 and CDR2 from the germline V gene are MGHRA and YSYEKL. The CDR3 spans 15 residues. V was pared by 1 base and J by 3 bases, with 13 bases between. This clonotype was sampled from a young woman in good health. V is TRBV4-1 and J is TRBJ2-7; D gene unclear. Sequencing used blood. As DNA, the CDR3 is TGCGCCAGCAGCCAAGGCCGGGCCCCAAACTACGAGCAGTACTTC. This translates into CASSQGRAPNYEQYF.